Below are 20 T cell receptor beta chains sequenced from a single sample in a study of blood T cell repertoires in COVID-19. Produced via immunoSEQ multiplex PCR; TCRdb's table is partial and in-frame only. Here the sample spans roughly 120,000 clones, about 86% being singletons. The sequencing input was peripheral blood. The receptors originated from a man between 70 and 80 years old who had recovered from COVID-19.

This clone showed up many times. The chain recombines TRBV27 with TRBJ1-5; TRBD1 matches at 8 bases. With 6 bases clipped from V and 5 bases from J, the junction kept 3 bases outside the gene matches. This CDR3 spans 13 amino acids. CDR1 and CDR2 (germline): MNHEY, SMNVEV (reference sequence). The CDR3 DNA sequence: TGTGCCAGCAGCGGGACAGGAGATCAGCCCCAGCATTTT. Amino acids: CASSGTGDQPQHF.

The V and J genes are TRBV3-1 (or the pseudogene TRBV3-2) and TRBJ2-7, with D maybe TRBD1 (5 bases). Trimming pared 3 bases from V and 3 bases from J, leaving 18 bases between. The CDR3 sequence is 16 residues long. Germline CDR1 and CDR2: LGHDT and YNNKEL (reference sequence). CDR3 protein: CASSHVSAGSDYEQYF. The CDR3 coding sequence is TGTGCCAGCAGCCACGTATCCGCAGGGTCGGACTACGAGCAGTACTTC.

This clone was counted once. The chain uses TRBV20-1 and TRBJ1-2, with D perhaps TRBD1 (5 bases). The CDR3 is 11 amino acids. V lost 3 bases to trimming and J lost 6 bases, with 8 bases between them. Germline-derived CDR1 and CDR2 are DFQATT and SNEGSKA (reference sequence). The chain's CDR3 is CSASPRDGYTF. CDR3 nucleotides: TGCAGTGCTAGTCCCAGGGATGGCTACACCTTC.

The chain combines TRBV7-6 with TRBJ1-2; 12 bases fit TRBD1. This CDR3 region has 15 residues. V lost 2 bases to trimming and J lost 7 bases; unmatched junction nucleotides: 5. From germline, CDR1 is SGHVS and CDR2 FNYEAQ. The chain's CDR3 is CASSLTGQGAFGYTF. The CDR3 DNA sequence: TGTGCCAGCAGCTTAACGGGACAGGGGGCGTTTGGCTACACCTTC.

The chain employs TRBV4-1 and TRBJ2-7; 13 bases fit TRBD2. The CDR3 covers 17 residues. Germline loops: CDR1 MGHRA, CDR2 YSYEKL. Trimming removed 4 bases from V and 3 bases from J; junction bases left unmatched: 9. The CDR3 coding sequence is TGCGCCAGCAGCCTCCGACTAGCGGGAGGAGAGCTCTACGAGCAGTACTTC. Protein sequence: CASSLRLAGGELYEQYF.

This chain links TRBV18 with TRBJ2-3; no definite D call. In germline, CDR1 is KGHSH, CDR2 LQKENI. Trimming removed 4 bases from V and 1 base from J, with 9 bases in between. The CDR3 is 14 amino acids. The CDR3 DNA is TGTGCCAGCTCACGGCAGGAAGGCACAGATACGCAGTATTTT. It codes for CASSRQEGTDTQYF.

The rearrangement links TRBV18 to TRBJ2-3; 10 bases line up with TRBD2. The V and J ends lost 4 bases and 3 bases, in that order; junction bases with no gene match: 4. The CDR3 has 15 residues. The V gene's germline CDR1 is KGHSH and CDR2 LQKENI. The CDR3 nucleotides are TGTGCCAGCTCACTAGCGGGAGGTGCGACAGATACGCAGTATTTT. Its translation: CASSLAGGATDTQYF.

The genes are TRBV6-6 and TRBJ1-3; perhaps TRBD1 as D (6 bases). The germline V gene has CDR1 MNHNY and CDR2 SVGAGI (reference sequence). This CDR3 region has 15 residues. V dropped 5 bases and J dropped 1 base, with 12 bases sitting between them. CDR3 amino acids: CASSVYRVSGNTIYF. For the CDR3, the DNA is TGTGCCAGCAGTGTATACAGGGTTTCTGGAAACACCATATATTTT.

The chain employs TRBV2 and TRBJ1-1; D might be TRBD1 (5 bases). The CDR3 consists of 13 residues. Germline CDR1 reads SNHLY; CDR2 reads FYNNEI. Trimming removed 6 bases at V and 6 bases at J, with 14 bases between. The DNA for the CDR3 is TGTGCCAGCAGCGCGGGGAGAGGGGCTGAAGCTTTCTTT. This sequence encodes CASSAGRGAEAFF.

This clone was detected only a few times. J is TRBJ2-1 and V is TRBV11-2; D may be TRBD1 (5 bases). V was pared by 3 bases and J by 2 bases, with 20 bases between. CDR3 length: 18 amino acids. CDR1 and CDR2 from the germline V gene are SGHAT and FQNNGV. CDR3 DNA: TGTGCCAGCAGCTTCGATCACCGGCTTAGGGGCCCCTACAATGAGCAGTTCTTC. It encodes CASSFDHRLRGPYNEQFF. The whole variable domain, remainder taken from reference TRBV11-2 and TRBJ2-1, is EAGVAQSPRYKIIEKRQSVAFWCNPISGHATLYWYQQILGQGPKLLIQFQNNGVVDDSQLPKDRFSAERLKGVDSTLKIQPAKLEDSAVYLCASSFDHRLRGPYNEQFFGPGTRLTVL.

The genes are TRBV13 and TRBJ2-7, with D possibly TRBD2 on 5 matching bases. The CDR3 loop spans 12 amino acids. Germline CDR1 PRHDT, CDR2 FYEKMQ (reference sequence). Trimming removed 1 base from V and 7 bases from J, with 8 bases in between. The CDR3 reads CASSLEGREQYF. For the CDR3, the DNA is TGTGCCAGCAGCTTAGAAGGGAGAGAGCAGTACTTC.

The chain recombines TRBV5-4 with TRBJ1-5; 10 bases line up with TRBD1. V was clipped by 4 bases and J by 5 bases; unmatched bases: 3. Per germline, CDR1 SGHNT and CDR2 YYREEE (reference sequence). The CDR3 loop spans 14 amino acids. This chain's CDR3 is CASSAGTGDQPQHF. The CDR3 DNA reads as TGTGCCAGCAGCGCCGGGACAGGGGATCAGCCCCAGCATTTT.

This sequence joins TRBV7-3 and TRBJ2-3; maybe TRBD2 (5 bases). This CDR3 spans 14 amino acids. The germline gives CDR1 SGHTA, CDR2 FQGTGA. V was clipped by 2 bases and J by 4 bases, with 10 bases between them. The CDR3 loop is CASSLAGDADTQYF. The CDR3 DNA sequence: TGTGCCAGCAGCTTAGCGGGTGACGCAGATACGCAGTATTTT.

The DNA for the CDR3 is TGTGCCAGCAGTTACTACAGGGGGAACACTGAAGCTTTCTTT. Translated: CASSYYRGNTEAFF. J is TRBJ1-1 and V is TRBV6-2 or TRBV6-3; 7 bases line up with TRBD1. Germline assignment: CDR1 MNHEY and CDR2 SVGEGT. The length of the CDR3 is 14 residues. Trimming removed 1 base from V and 1 base from J; junction bases left unmatched: 0.

This clone was seen a handful of times. The chain has TRBV5-4 and TRBJ2-7; TRBD1 matches at 7 bases. The germline V gene encodes CDR1 SGHNT and CDR2 YYREEE (reference sequence). The CDR3 is 15 amino acids. J gave up 0 bases and V 4 bases, and 7 bases lay outside the gene matches. CDR3 residues: CASSTPGTDSYEQYF. CDR3 DNA sequence: TGTGCCAGCAGCACCCCCGGGACAGACTCCTACGAGCAGTACTTC.

The chain couples TRBV7-3 to TRBJ2-2, with TRBD2 matching 7 bases. Germline lookup yields CDR1 SGHTA and CDR2 FQGTGA. The CDR3 contains 14 residues. J gave up 7 bases and V 2 bases, and 4 bases lay outside the gene matches. The CDR3 is CASSLAGEYGELFF. CDR3 in DNA: TGTGCCAGCAGCTTAGCGGGAGAGTACGGGGAGCTGTTTTTT.

The gene calls are TRBV19 and TRBJ1-2; D is possibly TRBD1 (5 bases). CDR1 and CDR2 from the germline V gene are LNHDA and SQIVND (reference sequence). This CDR3 comprises 13 residues. Trimming stripped 4 bases from V and 7 bases from J, with 13 bases between. The CDR3 DNA is TGTGCCAGTAGTACCAGCAGGGTAAGTGGCTACACCTTC. Protein sequence: CASSTSRVSGYTF.

CDR3 loop: CASSSTTDNYGYTF. Written as DNA, the CDR3 is TGTGCCAGCAGCTCGACAACAGATAACTATGGCTACACCTTC. V is TRBV5-6 and J is TRBJ1-2; D not resolved. In germline, CDR1 is SGHDT, CDR2 YYEEEE. Between the trimmed V and J ends, which lost 3 bases and 1 base, there was a span of 10 bases. The CDR3 totals 14 residues.

The J gene is TRBJ2-1, the V gene TRBV7-9; 10 bases match TRBD1. Trimming took 5 bases from V and 3 from J; bases not matched to a gene: 7. CDR1 SEHNR and CDR2 FQNEAQ come from the germline V gene (reference sequence). This CDR3 contains 16 residues. The CDR3 DNA is TGTGCCAGCAGCCTTGGGGACAGGGGCTACTACAATGAGCAGTTCTTC. Its translation: CASSLGDRGYYNEQFF.

This chain links TRBV7-9 with TRBJ1-2, with TRBD1 matching over 8 bases. The trim removed 3 bases at V and 3 bases at J, leaving 12 bases unmatched. This CDR3 is built from 17 residues. Looked up from germline, CDR1 is SEHNR and CDR2 is FQNEAQ (reference sequence). The CDR3 loop reads CASSFYGRGRPDYGYTF. DNA of the CDR3: TGTGCCAGCAGCTTTTATGGCAGGGGGCGCCCCGACTATGGCTACACCTTC.